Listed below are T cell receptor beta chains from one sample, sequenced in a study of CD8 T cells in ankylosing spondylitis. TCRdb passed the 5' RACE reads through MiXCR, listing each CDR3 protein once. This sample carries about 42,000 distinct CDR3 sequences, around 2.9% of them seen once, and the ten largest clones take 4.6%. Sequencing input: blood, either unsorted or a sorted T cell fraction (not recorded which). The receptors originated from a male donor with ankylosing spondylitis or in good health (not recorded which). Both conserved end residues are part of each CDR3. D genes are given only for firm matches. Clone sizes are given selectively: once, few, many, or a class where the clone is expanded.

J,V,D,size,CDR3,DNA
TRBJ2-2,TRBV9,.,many,CASSVGTHTGELFF,TGTGCCAGCAGCGTAGGGACCCACACCGGGGAGCTGTTTTTT
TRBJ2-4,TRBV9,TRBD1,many,CASSPTPDRDRAVQYF,TGTGCCAGCAGCCCGACCCCAGACCGGGACAGGGCCGTTCAGTACTTC
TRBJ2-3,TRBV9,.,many,CASSVDSSMEDTQYF,TGTGCCAGCAGCGTAGACAGCAGTATGGAGGATACGCAGTATTTT
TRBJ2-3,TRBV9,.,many,CASSPRPDPTDTQYF,TGTGCCAGCAGCCCCCGGCCTGATCCCACAGATACGCAGTATTTT
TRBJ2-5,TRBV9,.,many,CASGGDRTFYF,TGTGCCAGCGGGGGGGACAGGACCTTTTACTTC
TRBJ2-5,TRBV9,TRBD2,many,CASSVAGTSGSETQYF,TGTGCCAGCAGCGTAGCCGGGACTAGCGGGAGTGAGACCCAGTACTTC
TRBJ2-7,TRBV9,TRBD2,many,CASSAGLAEYEQYF,TGTGCCAGCAGCGCGGGACTAGCGGAGTACGAGCAGTACTTC
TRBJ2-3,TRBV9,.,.,CASSPMGRDTQYF,TGTGCCAGCAGCCCCATGGGGAGGGATACGCAGTATTTT
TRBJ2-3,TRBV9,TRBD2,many,CASSSSGRLTDTQYF,TGTGCCAGCAGCTCTAGCGGGAGACTCACAGATACGCAGTATTTT
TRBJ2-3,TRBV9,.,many,CASSASGSDTQYF,TGTGCCAGCAGCGCCTCAGGGTCAGATACGCAGTATTTT
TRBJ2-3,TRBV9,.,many,CASSALLDTQYF,TGTGCCAGCAGCGCACTGCTGGATACGCAGTATTTT
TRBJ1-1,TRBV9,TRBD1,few,CASSRAGQGAFHSAFF,TGTGCCAGCAGCAGAGCAGGGCAGGGGGCTTTTCATTCAGCTTTCTTT
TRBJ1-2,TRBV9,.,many,CASSPGQGNYGYTF,TGTGCCAGCAGCCCAGGACAAGGGAACTATGGCTACACCTTC
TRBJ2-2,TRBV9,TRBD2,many,CASSVGGKNTGELFF,TGTGCCAGCAGCGTGGGGGGGAAGAACACCGGGGAGCTGTTTTTT
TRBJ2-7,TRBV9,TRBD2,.,CASTEGLAEAYEQYF,TGTGCCAGCACCGAGGGACTAGCGGAGGCCTACGAGCAGTACTTC